This T cell receptor beta chain derives from a study of tumor-infiltrating lymphocytes in primary liver carcinoma. Starting material of 450 to 550 ng total RNA yielded TCR beta cDNA via a constant-region primer. Three rounds of nested multiplex PCR with slightly modified ARM-PCR produced TCR beta libraries. Researchers ran the first two PCR rounds for roughly 11 cycles each with TRBV1-TRBV30 forward primers and a C-beta reverse primer. TCRdb re-analysed the multiplex PCR reads in MiXCR, keeping a single row per CDR3 protein. The sample lists over 75,000 distinct CDR3 sequences, around 68% occurring once. The CDR3 is made up of 15 amino acids. Germline lookup yields CDR1 LGHNA and CDR2 YNFKEQ. The V end was cut by 0 bases, the J end by 3 bases, with 12 bases between. Co-extracting RNA and DNA was done with about 20-34 mg of unsorted bulk tissue as input.

The rearrangement uses TRBV4-2 and TRBJ2-7; weak D call: TRBD2 (5 bases). The sequenced sample consisted of tumor-adjacent normal liver tissue. The origin of this receptor is a man between 35 and 55 years old with primary liver carcinoma and hepatitis B virus infection. CDR3 amino acids: CASSQDNGSGYEQYF. The CDR3, as DNA: TGTGCCAGCAGCCAAGATAATGGGAGCGGCTACGAGCAGTACTTC.